The 22 T cell receptor beta chains listed next were all sequenced from one sample in a study of response to subunit inactivated influenza vaccine. TCRdb redid the calling of the RT-PCR reads with MiXCR, one entry per CDR3 protein. In the table there are about 190,000 distinct CDR3 sequences, around an eighth of which are singletons. The material was CD8+ T cells sorted from PBMCs, obtained 4 to 6 days after vaccination. These receptor sequences come from a man aged 45-65 years who received an inactivated influenza vaccine.

CDR3 DNA sequence: TGTGCCAGCAGCCCTTTGGAGGGACAGTCTTACAATGAGCAGTTCTTC. Amino acids: CASSPLEGQSYNEQFF. The chain employs TRBV7-8 and TRBJ2-1; D might be TRBD1 (7 bases). CDR3 length: 16 residues. V was trimmed by 5 bases and J by 4 bases, leaving 18 bases between them. The germline V gene has CDR1 SGHVS and CDR2 FQNEAQ. The whole variable domain, remainder taken from reference TRBV7-8 and TRBJ2-1, is GAGVSQSPRYKVAKRGQDVALRCDPISGHVSLFWYQQALGQGPEFLTYFQNEAQLDKSGLPSDRFFAERPEGSVSTLKIQRTQQEDSAVYLCASSPLEGQSYNEQFFGPGTRLTVL.

This clonotype occurred a few times. In DNA form, the CDR3 reads TGTGCCAGCAGCTTAGGCCCAACAGGGGATAGTTCACCCCTCCACTTT. Translating gives CASSLGPTGDSSPLHF. This chain joins TRBV13 and TRBJ1-6; TRBD1 matches at 7 bases. This CDR3 is built from 16 residues. Looked up from germline, CDR1 is PRHDT and CDR2 is FYEKMQ (reference sequence). Losses at the gene ends were 0 bases for V and 9 bases for J; bases not matched to a gene: 8.

In its sample, this clonotype was seen many times. The chain employs TRBV12-3 or TRBV12-4 and TRBJ2-1; 13 bases agree with TRBD2. Trimming took 6 bases from V and 6 from J; bases not matched to a gene: 5. The CDR3 length is 15 residues. This chain's CDR3 is CASSLLAGGPNEQFF. The CDR3 nucleotides read TGTGCCAGCAGCCTACTAGCGGGAGGGCCCAATGAGCAGTTCTTC.

This clonotype was seen only a few times. The chain combines TRBV19 with TRBJ2-6, with D tentatively TRBD1 (6 bases). The germline V gene encodes CDR1 LNHDA and CDR2 SQIVND (reference sequence). Trimming took off 4 bases at V and 0 bases at J, with 10 bases between the two ends. The CDR3 extends over 16 amino acids. CDR3 amino acids: CASSKDSNSGANVLTF. CDR3 nucleotide sequence: TGTGCCAGTAGTAAGGACAGTAACTCTGGGGCCAACGTCCTGACTTTC.

The gene calls are TRBV6-1 and TRBJ1-3, with TRBD1 as a possible D gene (6 bases). The CDR3 has 15 amino acids. Per germline, CDR1 MNHNS and CDR2 SASEGT. The V end was cut by 6 bases, the J end by 1 base, with 13 bases between. The CDR3 bases are TGTGCCAGCAGGCCTGACAGGTTATCTGGAAACACCATATATTTT. Translation: CASRPDRLSGNTIYF.

The genes are TRBV7-9 and TRBJ2-3; D remains ambiguous. The V gene lost 5 bases and the J gene lost 0 bases, with 12 bases spanning the gap. Germline V gene sequence: CDR1 SEHNR, CDR2 FQNEAQ (reference sequence). The CDR3 consists of 15 residues. CDR3 sequence: CASSPPLGSTDTQYF. The CDR3, as DNA: TGTGCCAGCAGCCCCCCGCTGGGCAGCACAGATACGCAGTATTTT. Drawing the rest from reference TRBV7-9 and TRBJ2-3, the complete variable domain is DTGVSQNPRHKITKRGQNVTFRCDPISEHNRLYWYRQTLGQGPEFLTYFQNEAQLEKSRLLSDRFSAERPKGSFSTLEIQRTEQGDSAMYLCASSPPLGSTDTQYFGPGTRLTVL.

This clonotype was observed a handful of times. The CDR3 sequence: CAWSPAGDTQYF. CDR3 sequence (DNA): TGTGCCTGGAGCCCGGCGGGGGATACGCAGTATTTT. The rearrangement joins TRBV30 to TRBJ2-3, with D maybe TRBD2 (6 bases). The ends were cut back, 3 bases at V and 6 bases at J, with 10 bases in the middle. Germline V gives CDR1 GTSNPN, CDR2 SVGIG (reference sequence). This CDR3 is built from 12 residues.

This chain uses TRBV25-1 with TRBJ2-5; 8 nucleotides match TRBD1. Per germline, CDR1 MGHDK and CDR2 SYGVNS. V lost 7 bases to trimming and J lost 2 bases; unmatched junction nucleotides: 9. The length of the CDR3 is 15 residues. CDR3 in amino acids: CASKKTGTGQETQYF. DNA of the CDR3: TGTGCCAGCAAAAAAACCGGGACAGGACAAGAGACCCAGTACTTC.

This clonotype was counted only a few times. The V and J genes are TRBV12-3 or TRBV12-4 and TRBJ2-1, with 10 bases that match TRBD2. V was clipped by 1 base and J by 8 bases; unmatched bases: 8. The CDR3 loop spans 16 amino acids. CDR3 sequence (DNA): TGTGCCAGCAGTTTAGTTCCTAGCGGGGGCTTCCATGAGCAGTTCTTC. Translation gives CASSLVPSGGFHEQFF.

This clonotype was recorded a few times. This chain links TRBV28 with TRBJ1-2; the D is unclear. There are 12 residues in the CDR3. Deletions cut 6 bases from V and 2 bases from J, with 7 bases between. The germline V gene encodes CDR1 MDHEN and CDR2 SYDVKM. The CDR3 DNA is TGTGCCAGCAGGGTAAAGAACTATGGCTACACCTTC. This gives the protein CASRVKNYGYTF.

This clonotype came up a few times. The genes are TRBV3-1 and TRBJ2-1; D unresolved. This CDR3 has 14 amino acids. Trimming left V 0 bases short and J 11 bases short, with 14 bases between. Germline-derived CDR1 and CDR2 are LGHDT and YNNKEL (reference sequence). The CDR3 nucleotides read TGTGCCAGCAGCCAAGACGTTGGGCCGGTCAAGCAGTTCTTC. Translated: CASSQDVGPVKQFF.

This clonotype has ten or more counts. The chain carries TRBV27 and TRBJ1-2; 8 bases agree with TRBD1. There are 15 residues in the CDR3. Germline loops: CDR1 MNHEY, CDR2 SMNVEV (reference sequence). V lost 6 bases to trimming and J lost 4 bases; unmatched junction nucleotides: 10. CDR3 protein: CASSNGQGFLYGYTF. The CDR3 DNA is TGTGCCAGCAGCAACGGACAGGGATTTCTCTATGGCTACACCTTC.

The V call is TRBV20-1, the J call TRBJ2-7; 8 nucleotides agree with TRBD2. This CDR3 comprises 13 residues. Per germline, CDR1 DFQATT and CDR2 SNEGSKA (reference sequence). V lost 6 bases to trimming and J lost 3 bases; unmatched junction nucleotides: 7. The CDR3 spells CSAYSGALYEQYF. CDR3 DNA sequence: TGCAGTGCATATAGCGGGGCCCTCTACGAGCAGTACTTC.

There are a few counts of this clonotype. The J gene is TRBJ2-5, the V gene TRBV29-1; perhaps TRBD2 as D (5 bases). V lost 2 bases to trimming and J lost 1 base, with 8 bases between them. CDR1 and CDR2 from the germline V gene are SQVTM and ANQGSEA. CDR3 length: 13 amino acids. The CDR3 DNA reads TGCAGCGTTGAAAGGAGGCTCCAAGAGACCCAGTACTTC. Its translation: CSVERRLQETQYF.

This chain joins TRBV6-2 or TRBV6-3 and TRBJ2-5, with D maybe TRBD2 (6 bases). V lost 5 bases to trimming and J lost 1 base, with 14 bases between them. Germline CDR1 is MNHEY and CDR2 is SVGEGT. The CDR3 length is 15 residues. This chain's CDR3 is CASSPPGEVQETQYF. The CDR3 coding sequence is TGTGCCAGCAGTCCCCCGGGGGAAGTCCAAGAGACCCAGTACTTC.

This clonotype was counted only a few times. The V gene is TRBV4-2, the J gene TRBJ2-5; TRBD2 matches 11 bases. J lost 5 bases, V lost 1 base, and 12 bases had no gene match. The germline gives CDR1 LGHNA, CDR2 YNFKEQ. This CDR3 region has 18 residues. The DNA of the CDR3 is TGTGCCAGCAGCCAAGGGTCCGGGACTAGCGGTTTTCTGGAGACCCAGTACTTC. Translated, it gives CASSQGSGTSGFLETQYF.

The chain recombines TRBV5-1 with TRBJ1-2; tentatively, D is TRBD1 (5 bases). CDR3 length: 12 amino acids. V lost 5 bases and J 3 bases, leaving 8 bases between the germline ends. Germline V gene sequence: CDR1 SGHRS, CDR2 YFSETQ. CDR3 protein: CASRGVDYGYTF. CDR3 nucleotide sequence: TGCGCCAGCAGAGGGGTTGACTATGGCTACACCTTC. Filled out from reference TRBV5-1 and TRBJ1-2, the complete variable domain reads KAGVTQTPRYLIKTRGQQVTLSCSPISGHRSVSWYQQTPGQGLQFLFEYFSETQRNKGNFPGRFSGRQFSNSRSEMNVSTLELGDSALYLCASRGVDYGYTFGSGTRLTVV.

This clonotype appeared a few times. The rearrangement links TRBV5-6 to TRBJ1-5; no clear D gene. CDR3 length: 14 amino acids. Germline CDR1 and CDR2: SGHDT and YYEEEE. Trimming left V 2 bases short and J 0 bases short, with 6 bases between. The DNA of the CDR3 is TGTGCCAGCAGCTTAGTGGATAGCAATCAGCCCCAGCATTTT. It specifies CASSLVDSNQPQHF.

The J gene is TRBJ2-5, the V gene TRBV25-1, with TRBD2 identical over 7 bases. The V gene end was trimmed by 3 bases and the J gene end by 2 bases; junction bases not matched to a gene: 3. The CDR3 runs to 14 residues. Germline loops: CDR1 MGHDK, CDR2 SYGVNS. This chain's CDR3 is CASSELGGQETQYF. CDR3 DNA sequence: TGTGCCAGCAGTGAGTTGGGGGGGCAAGAGACCCAGTACTTC.

There are many counts of this clonotype. The chain couples TRBV29-1 to TRBJ2-7, with a possible D match to TRBD2 (5 bases). Germline CDR1 and CDR2: SQVTM and ANQGSEA. V was clipped by 7 bases and J by 6 bases, with 16 bases between them. This CDR3 is 12 amino acids long. The CDR3 reads CSARAQNGEQYF. As DNA, the CDR3 is TGCAGCGCGAGGGCCCAGAACGGCGAGCAGTACTTC.

The chain combines TRBV7-9 with TRBJ1-2; D might be TRBD1 (5 bases). This CDR3 has 14 amino acids. V shed 5 bases and J shed 2 bases, with 12 bases lying between them. Germline loops: CDR1 SEHNR, CDR2 FQNEAQ (reference sequence). This CDR3 is CASSPPQENYGYTF. CDR3 nucleotide sequence: TGTGCCAGCAGCCCACCACAGGAAAACTATGGCTACACCTTC. Full variable domain (missing parts from reference TRBV7-9 and TRBJ1-2): DTGVSQNPRHKITKRGQNVTFRCDPISEHNRLYWYRQTLGQGPEFLTYFQNEAQLEKSRLLSDRFSAERPKGSFSTLEIQRTEQGDSAMYLCASSPPQENYGYTFGSGTRLTVV.

The V and J genes are TRBV25-1 and TRBJ2-5; D unclear. V gave up 0 bases and J gave up 4 bases, with 9 bases separating them. This CDR3 is 14 amino acids long. Germline assignment: CDR1 MGHDK and CDR2 SYGVNS. The CDR3 loop reads CASSEYLGLETQYF. Here the CDR3 DNA reads TGTGCCAGCAGTGAATATTTGGGGTTAGAGACCCAGTACTTC.